Each of the 5 T cell receptor beta chains below was sequenced from the same sample in a study of T cells in Graves' hyperthyroidism and ophthalmopathy (dated by TCRdb to the late 2010s). Receptor amplification or capture employed multiplex PCR. Instrument used: Illumina HiSeq 2000. The TCR beta CDR3 regions were amplified from RNA transcripts. A first-round RT-PCR of the TCR CDR3 used the HTBI primer set with the Qiagen OneStep RT-PCR kit. Clones were called with MiXCR by TCRdb after fastp trimmed the public reads at Q25, and only in-frame beta chains were retained. Here each entry gathers all rows of one CDR3 protein and keeps the most common genes and DNA. This sample holds tens of thousands of distinct CDR3 sequences; about 49% were observed only once. Together, the top ten hold roughly 12% of the sample. What was sequenced was blood. The receptors here all came from a woman younger than 45 with Graves' ophthalmopathy.

The chain recombines TRBV12-3 or TRBV12-4 with TRBJ2-2; D not certain. There are 13 residues in the CDR3. V lost 1 base to trimming and J lost 9 bases, with 9 bases between them. The CDR3 DNA is TGTGCCAGCAGTTTAGTAGACGAGCGGGAGCTGTTTTTT. Protein: CASSLVDERELFF.

This sequence joins TRBV10-3 and TRBJ2-3, with 9 bases that match TRBD2. The germline V gene has CDR1 ENHRY and CDR2 SYGVKD. The CDR3 consists of 15 residues. Germline trimming cut 3 bases from V and 1 base from J; bases unmatched to any gene: 2. The CDR3 coding sequence is TGTGCCATCAGTGATAGCGGGAGACGCACAGATACGCAGTATTTT. Amino acid sequence: CAISDSGRRTDTQYF.

This clonotype was found once. The junction does not match germline at one end; this may be a read error. The DNA for the CDR3 is TGTGCCAGCAGCCAAACTAGTCGAGAGACCCAGGACTTC. This gives the protein CASSQTSRETQDF. The chain joins TRBV7-3 to TRBJ2-5, with D possibly being TRBD2 (5 bases). Germline lookup yields CDR1 SGHTA and CDR2 FQGTGA. The CDR3 spans 13 residues.

This clonotype was counted at least ten times. V gene TRBV12-3 or TRBV12-4 combines with J gene TRBJ2-1; TRBD1 is a possible D gene (5 bases). V gave up 5 bases and J gave up 9 bases, with 11 bases separating them. The CDR3 runs to 12 residues. This chain's CDR3 is CASSPQGCEQFF. The DNA of the CDR3 is TGTGCCAGCAGTCCGCAGGGTTGTGAGCAGTTCTTC.

On this clonotype: A much larger clone is a single base away; this may be a read error. The genes are TRBV3-1 and TRBJ1-5, with D hard to call. CDR3 size: 15 residues. Germline V gives CDR1 LGHDT, CDR2 YNNKEL (reference sequence). For the CDR3, the DNA is TGTGCCAGCAGCCATCCCACCGAGAGGATCACTCGCCAGCAGTTT. It translates to CASSHPTERITRQQF.